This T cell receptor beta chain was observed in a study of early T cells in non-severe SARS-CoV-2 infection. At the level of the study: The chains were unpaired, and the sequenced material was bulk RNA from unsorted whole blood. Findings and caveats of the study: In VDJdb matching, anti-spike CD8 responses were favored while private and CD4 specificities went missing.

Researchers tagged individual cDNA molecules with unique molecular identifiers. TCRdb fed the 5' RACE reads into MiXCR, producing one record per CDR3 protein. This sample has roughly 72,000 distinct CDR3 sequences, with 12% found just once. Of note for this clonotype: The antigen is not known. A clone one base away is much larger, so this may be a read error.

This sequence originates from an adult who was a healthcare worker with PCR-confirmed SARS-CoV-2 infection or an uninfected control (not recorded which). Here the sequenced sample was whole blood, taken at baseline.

The CDR3 DNA reads TGTGCCAGCAGCCGTGAAAATGCCAACACAGATACGCAGTATTTT. This encodes CASSRENANTDTQYF. The chain is built from TRBV5-6 and TRBJ2-3, with D uncertain. CDR1 and CDR2 (germline): SGHDT, YYEEEE. This CDR3 has 15 amino acids. The ends were cut back, 4 bases at V and 2 bases at J, with 14 bases in the middle.